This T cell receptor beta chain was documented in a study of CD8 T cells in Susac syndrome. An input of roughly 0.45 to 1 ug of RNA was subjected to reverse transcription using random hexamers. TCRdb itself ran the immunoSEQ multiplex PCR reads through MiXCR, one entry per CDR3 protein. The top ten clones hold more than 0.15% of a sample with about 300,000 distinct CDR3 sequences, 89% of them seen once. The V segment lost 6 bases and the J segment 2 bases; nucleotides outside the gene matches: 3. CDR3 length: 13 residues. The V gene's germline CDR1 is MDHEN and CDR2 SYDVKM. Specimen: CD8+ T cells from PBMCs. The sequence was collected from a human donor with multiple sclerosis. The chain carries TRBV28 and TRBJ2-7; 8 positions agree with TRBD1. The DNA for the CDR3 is TGTGCCAGCAGGACAGGGGAGCCCTACGAGCAGTACTTC. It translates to CASRTGEPYEQYF.